A selection of T cell receptor beta chains follows, all from one sample in a study of blood T cell repertoires in COVID-19. Sequencing used immunoSEQ multiplex PCR; TCRdb keeps in-frame clones, though not all of them. The table lists around 230,000 clones, 84% of them singletons. Sequences were obtained from peripheral blood. All receptors come from a man in his forties or fifties who had recovered from COVID-19. Each CDR3 is given with its conserved first and last residue. The D gene is left open where the match is weak. Rows give clone size only sometimes, using once, few, many, or a class for an expanded clone.

v_call	clone_size	d_call	j_call	cdr3_aa	cdr3_nt
TRBV7-2	.	.	TRBJ1-1	CASSSTQGMAEAFF	TGTGCCAGCAGCTCTACACAGGGTATGGCTGAAGCTTTCTTT
TRBV6-2/TRBV6-3	.	.	TRBJ2-3	CASSYGGAADTQYF	TGTGCCAGCAGTTACGGGGGGGCCGCAGATACGCAGTATTTT
TRBV10-3	.	.	TRBJ1-5	CATASAGGGNQPQHF	TGTGCCACCGCCTCAGCAGGTGGTGGCAATCAGCCCCAGCATTTT
TRBV4-3	.	.	TRBJ2-3	CASSQDLWAGSGTDTQYF	TGCGCCAGCAGCCAAGATCTTTGGGCCGGGAGCGGCACAGATACGCAGTATTTT
TRBV5-6	.	.	TRBJ1-4	CASSLSVDEKLFF	TGTGCCAGCAGCTTATCAGTGGATGAAAAACTGTTTTTT
TRBV19	.	.	TRBJ1-2	CASSIDSNYGYTF	TGTGCCAGTAGTATAGACAGTAACTATGGCTACACCTTC
TRBV4-3	.	.	TRBJ2-7	CASSQDQAGYYEQYF	TGCGCCAGCAGCCAAGACCAGGCAGGGTACTACGAGCAGTACTTC
TRBV6-6	.	.	TRBJ1-5	CASSYGQGNRQPQHF	TGTGCCAGCAGTTACGGGCAGGGAAACCGACAGCCCCAGCATTTT
TRBV30	.	.	TRBJ2-3	CAWSAGRETDTQYF	TGTGCCTGGAGTGCGGGCAGGGAAACAGATACGCAGTATTTT
TRBV30	.	.	TRBJ2-7	CAEYRGAAEQYF	TGTGCCGAATATCGGGGGGCCGCCGAGCAGTACTTC
TRBV7-9	.	.	TRBJ1-2	CASSLAQRGGYTF	TGTGCCAGCAGCTTAGCCCAGAGAGGGGGCTACACCTTC
TRBV30	.	TRBD2	TRBJ2-7	CAWRAWGRDSSYEQYF	TGTGCCTGGAGGGCGTGGGGGAGGGATAGTTCCTACGAGCAGTACTTC
TRBV6-5	few	TRBD1	TRBJ1-2	CASSNRQGGGYTF	TGTGCCAGCAGTAACCGACAGGGCGGCGGCTACACCTTC
TRBV4-1	.	TRBD2	TRBJ2-7	CASSQDGSGLAGYEQYF	TGCGCCAGCAGCCAAGATGGTTCAGGACTAGCGGGCTACGAGCAGTACTTC
TRBV30	.	TRBD1	TRBJ1-1	CAFLRGQIKTFF	TGTGCCTTCCTTAGGGGACAGATTAAAACTTTCTTT
TRBV4-1	.	TRBD2	TRBJ2-5	CASSQDLEGGPPQETQYF	TGCGCCAGCAGCCAAGATTTGGAGGGAGGGCCACCTCAAGAGACCCAGTACTTC
TRBV27	few	.	TRBJ2-1	CASSLGGTSGEQFF	TGTGCCAGCAGTTTGGGTGGCACAAGCGGTGAGCAGTTCTTC
TRBV2	once	TRBD1	TRBJ2-2	CASSETGLGELFF	TGTGCCAGCAGCGAGACAGGGCTCGGGGAGCTGTTTTTT
TRBV27	.	TRBD1	TRBJ2-7	CASGRQGARSYEQYF	TGTGCCAGCGGAAGACAGGGGGCACGCTCCTACGAGCAGTACTTC
TRBV24-1	.	TRBD1	TRBJ2-3	CATSVAGTGLEDTQYF	TGTGCCACCAGTGTCGCCGGGACAGGCCTCGAGGATACGCAGTATTTT
TRBV19	few	TRBD2	TRBJ2-1	CASSTQLAGGGNEQFF	TGTGCCAGTAGTACCCAACTAGCGGGAGGGGGCAATGAGCAGTTCTTC
TRBV2	.	.	TRBJ2-5	CASSDRAGTQYF	TGTGCCAGCAGTGACAGGGCCGGGACCCAGTACTTC
TRBV4-1	.	.	TRBJ2-6	CASSQEWTVSYSGANVLTF	TGCGCCAGCAGCCAAGAATGGACAGTATCGTACTCTGGGGCCAACGTCCTGACTTTC
TRBV19	.	TRBD1	TRBJ1-5	CASSADREIVSNQPQHF	TGTGCCAGTAGTGCTGACAGGGAAATAGTTAGCAATCAGCCCCAGCATTTT